The 27 T cell receptor beta chains below were found in one sample sequenced in a study of brain T cells in children with intractable seizures. Assay: immunoSEQ multiplex PCR; the TCRdb copy retains only in-frame clones and omits some. The table lists 70,000 to 85,000 clones, about 93% of them singletons. The material was peripheral blood, obtained at surgery. All receptors come from a girl aged 2 to 9 with Rasmussen encephalitis and intractable seizures.

V is TRBV3-1 (or the pseudogene TRBV3-2) and J is TRBJ1-2, with TRBD1 as a possible D gene (6 bases). The V end lost 2 bases, the J end lost 6 bases, and 16 bases lay between the germline ends. CDR3 length: 15 amino acids. The germline CDR1 and CDR2 sequences are LGHDT and YNNKEL (reference sequence). The CDR3 region has the DNA TGTGCCAGCAGCCAAAGGGGGTCTTGGTTTAATGGCTACACCTTC. Amino acid sequence: CASSQRGSWFNGYTF.

This clone was seen just once. The genes are TRBV12-5 and TRBJ2-2; a weak D match, TRBD1 (5 bases). The CDR3 totals 12 residues. The ends were cut back, 8 bases at V and 8 bases at J, with 12 bases in the middle. The germline V gene has CDR1 LGHNT and CDR2 FRNRAP. The CDR3 sequence is CASLQGPGELFF. DNA of the CDR3: TGTGCTAGTCTTCAGGGTCCTGGGGAGCTGTTTTTT.

The gene calls are TRBV5-6 and TRBJ2-3; 10 bases match TRBD2. Germline CDR1 reads SGHDT; CDR2 reads YYEEEE. V gave up 4 bases and J gave up 7 bases; unmatched junction bases: 9. The CDR3 extends over 15 amino acids. Here the CDR3 DNA reads TGTGCCAGCAGCGGTCTAGCGGGGGCGGGGAATACGCAGTATTTT. Encoded protein: CASSGLAGAGNTQYF.

This clone was counted a few times. V gene TRBV18 combines with J gene TRBJ2-5; D is perhaps TRBD2 (6 bases). V was cut by 2 bases and J by 2 bases, with 6 bases left in between. Germline V CDR1 and CDR2: KGHSH, LQKENI. This CDR3 contains 13 residues. CDR3 sequence: CASSPGLQETQYF. In DNA, the CDR3 is TGTGCCAGCTCACCAGGACTACAAGAGACCCAGTACTTC. The entire variable domain, with the rest obtained from reference TRBV18 and TRBJ2-5, is as follows: NAGVMQNPRHLVRRRGQEARLRCSPMKGHSHVYWYRQLPEEGLKFMVYLQKENIIDESGMPKERFSAEFPKEGPSILRIQQVVRGDSAAYFCASSPGLQETQYFGPGTRLLVL.

This chain connects TRBV5-1 to TRBJ2-7, with D possibly matching TRBD2 (6 bases). V was pared by 1 base and J by 0 bases, with 11 bases between. Germline V lookup: CDR1 SGHRS, CDR2 YFSETQ. The CDR3 sequence is 15 residues long. In nucleotides, the CDR3 is TGCGCCAGCAGCTTGTGGGGGGATGGCTCCTACGAGCAGTACTTC. It specifies CASSLWGDGSYEQYF. Complete variable domain (other parts from reference TRBV5-1 and TRBJ2-7): KAGVTQTPRYLIKTRGQQVTLSCSPISGHRSVSWYQQTPGQGLQFLFEYFSETQRNKGNFPGRFSGRQFSNSRSEMNVSTLELGDSALYLCASSLWGDGSYEQYFGPGTRLTVT.

The chain carries TRBV28 and TRBJ1-2; 9 bases agree with TRBD1. CDR1 and CDR2 from the germline V gene are MDHEN and SYDVKM. The CDR3 is 17 amino acids. The ends lost 6 bases at V and 2 bases at J; junction bases unmatched: 13. The CDR3 DNA is TGTGCCAGCAGCCCGATGGAACAGGGGGCGGGGAACTATGGCTACACCTTC. Protein: CASSPMEQGAGNYGYTF.

The chain links TRBV5-4 to TRBJ2-1; no definite D call. CDR1 is SGHNT, CDR2 YYREEE, per germline (reference sequence). This CDR3 has 16 residues. Trimming stripped 0 bases from V and 0 bases from J, with 10 bases between. The CDR3 spells CASSLGSRSSYNEQFF. CDR3 sequence (DNA): TGTGCCAGCAGCTTGGGTAGCCGGAGCTCCTACAATGAGCAGTTCTTC.

Relative to its sample, this clone is medium-sized. V and J are TRBV19 and TRBJ1-6; D is uncertain. CDR1 and CDR2 from the germline V gene are LNHDA and SQIVND (reference sequence). V dropped 4 bases and J dropped 0 bases, with 7 bases sitting between them. The CDR3 is 15 amino acids. CDR3 in DNA: TGTGCCAGTAGTAGGGCCCCCTCCTATAATTCACCCCTCCACTTT. Its protein is CASSRAPSYNSPLHF.

The chain employs TRBV29-1 and TRBJ2-7, with D possibly being TRBD2 (5 bases). The CDR3 is 13 residues long. In germline, CDR1 is SQVTM, CDR2 ANQGSEA. V dropped 5 bases and J dropped 2 bases, with 13 bases sitting between them. CDR3 nucleotide sequence: TGCAGCGTTCAGGAGGAGCTTCCCTACGAGCAGTACTTC. Translating it yields CSVQEELPYEQYF.

The chain carries TRBV10-1 and TRBJ1-6; D unresolved. V lost 4 bases to trimming and J lost 7 bases, with 8 bases between them. Germline V gives CDR1 WNHNN, CDR2 SYGVQD (reference sequence). The CDR3 spans 13 residues. CDR3 nucleotide sequence: TGCGCCAGCAGTGGTGGACGGAATTCACCCCTCCACTTT. Amino acids: CASSGGRNSPLHF.

The rearrangement uses TRBV3-1 (or the pseudogene TRBV3-2) and TRBJ2-1, with 8 bases identical to TRBD2. The CDR3 runs to 16 residues. Germline lookup yields CDR1 LGHDT and CDR2 YNNKEL (reference sequence). With V trimmed by 5 bases and J by 3 bases, 9 bases remained unmatched. DNA for the CDR3: TGTGCCAGCAGCGTCCTACGGGGGGGCTACTACAATGAGCAGTTCTTC. It encodes CASSVLRGGYYNEQFF.

This clone was recorded only once. The CDR3 nucleotides read TGTGCCAGCAGTTGGGGTTCGGGGGAGAAACCCTACGAGCAGTACTTC. Protein: CASSWGSGEKPYEQYF. The chain has TRBV6-6 and TRBJ2-7; D might be TRBD2 (6 bases). V dropped 4 bases and J dropped 2 bases, with 18 bases sitting between them. The length of the CDR3 is 16 residues. From germline, CDR1 is MNHNY and CDR2 SVGAGI (reference sequence).

The genes are TRBV6-5 and TRBJ2-7; D gene unclear. CDR3 length equals 12 residues. The germline V gene encodes CDR1 MNHEY and CDR2 SVGAGI. Trimming removed 8 bases from V and 2 bases from J, with 10 bases in between. CDR3 in DNA: TGTGCCAGCGAAACGGCTACCTACGAGCAGTACTTC. It yields the protein CASETATYEQYF.

The chain links TRBV25-1 to TRBJ1-4; perhaps TRBD1 as D (5 bases). Deletions cut 3 bases from V and 8 bases from J, with 13 bases between. Germline CDR1 is MGHDK and CDR2 is SYGVNS. The CDR3 sequence is 14 residues long. The CDR3 nucleotides are TGTGCCAGCAGTGATCCAGGGACGAGAGAAAAACTGTTTTTT. The encoded protein is CASSDPGTREKLFF.

This chain uses TRBV5-1 with TRBJ2-7; perhaps TRBD1 as D (6 bases). The CDR3 covers 14 residues. Germline assignment: CDR1 SGHRS and CDR2 YFSETQ. V lost 0 bases, J lost 3 bases, and 10 bases lay in between. The DNA of the CDR3 is TGCGCCAGCAGCTTGGACAGGGAGATCTACGAGCAGTACTTC. It encodes CASSLDREIYEQYF.

The CDR3 loop is CSVERLAGDQETQYF. The DNA of the CDR3 is TGCAGCGTTGAACGGCTAGCGGGAGATCAAGAGACCCAGTACTTC. The chain has TRBV29-1 and TRBJ2-5, with 10 bases lining up with TRBD2. V shed 2 bases and J 2 bases; nucleotides not matched to a gene: 5. Germline values: CDR1 SQVTM, CDR2 ANQGSEA. CDR3 size: 15 residues.

This clone was picked up a small number of times. The chain combines TRBV6-4 with TRBJ1-6; D remains unclear. From germline, CDR1 is MRHNA and CDR2 SNTAGT. V was clipped by 3 bases and J by 5 bases, with 5 bases between them. This CDR3 has 13 amino acids. CDR3 nucleotide sequence: TGTGCCAGCAGTGAACAAGATAATTCACCCCTCCACTTT. This sequence encodes CASSEQDNSPLHF.

The chain uses TRBV7-2 and TRBJ2-5; 13 nucleotides match TRBD2. V was pared by 5 bases and J by 4 bases, with 10 bases of the junction left unmatched. Per germline, CDR1 SGHTA and CDR2 FQGNSA. The CDR3 is made up of 17 amino acids. The CDR3 here is CASSPYRLAGGRETQYF. The CDR3 nucleotides are TGTGCCAGCAGCCCCTACCGACTAGCGGGGGGAAGAGAGACCCAGTACTTC. Based on the CDR3 plus reference TRBV7-2 and TRBJ2-5, the full variable domain is GAGVSQSPSNKVTEKGKDVELRCDPISGHTALYWYRQSLGQGLEFLIYFQGNSAPDKSGLPSDRFSAERTGGSVSTLTIQRTQQEDSAVYLCASSPYRLAGGRETQYFGPGTRLLVL.

The rearrangement links TRBV2 to TRBJ1-5, with D possibly matching TRBD1 (5 bases). Germline V gene data show CDR1 as SNHLY and CDR2 as FYNNEI. The germline V and J ends were trimmed by 6 bases and 4 bases, with 10 bases remaining between them. The CDR3 covers 13 residues. CDR3 sequence: CASSEQVNQPQHF. The CDR3 DNA follows: TGTGCCAGCAGCGAACAGGTGAATCAGCCCCAGCATTTT.

The chain carries TRBV28 and TRBJ1-1; D not resolved. There are 12 residues in the CDR3. Germline V gene sequence: CDR1 MDHEN, CDR2 SYDVKM. V was trimmed by 1 base and J by 8 bases, leaving 8 bases between them. CDR3 sequence reads: CASSLFATEAFF. The CDR3 bases are TGTGCCAGCAGTTTATTTGCGACGGAAGCTTTCTTT.

J is TRBJ1-2 and V is TRBV5-4; a possible D gene is TRBD1 (5 bases). Trimming took off 2 bases at V and 5 bases at J, with 13 bases between the two ends. CDR1 SGHNT and CDR2 YYREEE come from the germline V gene (reference sequence). The CDR3 has 14 residues. The CDR3: CASSFRGSVYGYTF. In nucleotides, the CDR3 is TGTGCCAGCAGCTTCCGGGGCTCGGTTTATGGCTACACCTTC.

The chain links TRBV6-2 or TRBV6-3 to TRBJ2-3; 11 bases match TRBD2. After removal of 3 bases from V and 2 bases from J, the junction contained 7 bases not matched to a gene. CDR1 is MNHEY and CDR2 is SVGEGT in the germline V gene. The CDR3 has 17 amino acids. CDR3: CASSYHLAGGFTDTQYF. DNA of the CDR3: TGTGCCAGCAGTTATCACCTAGCGGGGGGCTTCACAGATACGCAGTATTTT.

The genes are TRBV7-3 and TRBJ1-1; perhaps TRBD1 as D (6 bases). Trimming removed 5 bases from V and 2 bases from J, with 12 bases in between. Germline CDR1 and CDR2: SGHTA and FQGTGA. This CDR3 spans 14 amino acids. The CDR3 nucleotides read TGTGCCAGCAGCCCCGACAGGCGCAACACTGAAGCTTTCTTT. Protein product: CASSPDRRNTEAFF.

The chain uses TRBV14 and TRBJ1-6, with a tentative D call TRBD1 (5 bases). The germline CDR1 and CDR2 sequences are SGHDN and FVKESK. The V end was cut by 0 bases, the J end by 11 bases, with 14 bases between. The CDR3 loop spans 15 amino acids. Here the CDR3 DNA reads TGTGCCAGCAGCCAAGATTGGGGGGATACGACACCCCTCCACTTT. Translation gives CASSQDWGDTTPLHF.

The chain combines TRBV28 with TRBJ1-2; possibly TRBD1 for D (5 bases). The CDR3 totals 13 residues. The V end lost 3 bases, the J end lost 3 bases, and 8 bases lay between the germline ends. Germline V gene data show CDR1 as MDHEN and CDR2 as SYDVKM. The CDR3 region is CASSLRGYYGYTF. Written as DNA, the CDR3 is TGTGCCAGCAGTTTGCGGGGGTACTATGGCTACACCTTC.

This clone was seen a handful of times. The chain uses TRBV12-3 or TRBV12-4 and TRBJ2-2; D unresolved. The CDR3 contains 12 residues. V lost 5 bases, J lost 7 bases, and 8 bases lay in between. Here the CDR3 reads CASSQSYGELFF. CDR3 coding DNA: TGTGCCAGCAGTCAGAGTTACGGGGAGCTGTTTTTT.

The V call is TRBV24-1, the J call TRBJ1-6; D perhaps matches TRBD1 (6 bases). The CDR3 has 13 residues. Germline V CDR1 and CDR2: KGHDR, SFDVKD. Trimming removed 7 bases at V and 8 bases at J, with 11 bases between. The CDR3 loop reads CATRAGGDSPLHF. DNA of the CDR3: TGTGCCACCAGGGCGGGGGGCGATTCACCCCTCCACTTT.